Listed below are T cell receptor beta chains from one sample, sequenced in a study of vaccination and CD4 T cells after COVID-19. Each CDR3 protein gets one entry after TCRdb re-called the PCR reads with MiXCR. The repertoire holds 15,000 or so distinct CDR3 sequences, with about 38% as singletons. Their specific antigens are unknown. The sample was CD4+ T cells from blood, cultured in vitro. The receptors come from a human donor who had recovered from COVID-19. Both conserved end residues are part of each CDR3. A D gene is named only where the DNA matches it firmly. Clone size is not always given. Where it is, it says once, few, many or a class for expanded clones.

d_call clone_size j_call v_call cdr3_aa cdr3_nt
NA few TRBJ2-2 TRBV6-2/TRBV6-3 CASSSSESGELFF TGTGCCAGCAGTTCCTCAGAATCCGGGGAGCTGTTTTTT
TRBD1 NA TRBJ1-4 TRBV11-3 CASSSQGAANEKLFF TGTGCCAGCAGTTCCCAGGGGGCAGCTAATGAAAAACTGTTTTTT
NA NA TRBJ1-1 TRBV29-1 CSVDRSAGPNTEAFF TGCAGCGTTGATCGGTCGGCAGGACCGAACACTGAAGCTTTCTTT
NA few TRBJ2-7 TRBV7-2 CASSRVKGYEQYF TGTGCCAGCAGCCGGGTCAAGGGTTACGAGCAGTACTTC
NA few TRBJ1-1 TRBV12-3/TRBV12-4 CASSPTSEAFF TGTGCCAGCAGCCCTACAAGTGAAGCTTTCTTT
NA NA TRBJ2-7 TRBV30 CAWGRLDYEQYF TGTGCCTGGGGGAGACTCGACTACGAGCAGTACTTC
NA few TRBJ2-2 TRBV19 CASRIDSTGELFF TGTGCCAGTAGAATAGACAGTACCGGGGAGCTGTTTTTT
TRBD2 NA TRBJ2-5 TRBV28 CASSSTSGGQETQYF TGTGCCAGCAGTTCTACTAGCGGGGGACAAGAGACCCAGTACTTC
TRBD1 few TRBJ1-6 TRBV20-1 CSARRGREGSPLHF TGCAGTGCTAGAAGGGGGCGCGAAGGTTCACCCCTCCACTTT
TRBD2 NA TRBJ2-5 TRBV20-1 CSARAGLAGVSETQYF TGCAGTGCTAGAGCCGGACTAGCGGGAGTTTCGGAGACCCAGTACTTC
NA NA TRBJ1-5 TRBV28 CASSSPRRVNQPQHF TGTGCCAGCAGTTCCCCCCGGAGGGTCAATCAGCCCCAGCATTTT
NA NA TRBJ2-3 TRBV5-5 CASSFREGDTQYF TGTGCCAGCAGCTTTAGGGAAGGAGATACGCAGTATTTT
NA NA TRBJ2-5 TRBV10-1 CASNPGSEETQYF TGCGCCAGCAACCCAGGGAGCGAAGAGACCCAGTACTTC
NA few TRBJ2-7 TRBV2 CASSGTVSYEQYF TGTGCCAGCAGTGGGACGGTCTCCTACGAGCAGTACTTC
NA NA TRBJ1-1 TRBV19 CASSMGHYEAFF TGTGCCAGTAGTATGGGACATTATGAAGCTTTCTTT
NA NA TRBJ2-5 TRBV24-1 CATSDRTVLQETQYF TGTGCCACCAGTGATCGGACAGTCCTCCAAGAGACCCAGTACTTC
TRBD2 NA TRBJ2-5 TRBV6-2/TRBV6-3 CASSKRGAGETQYF TGTGCCAGCAGTAAGAGGGGAGCGGGGGAGACCCAGTACTTC
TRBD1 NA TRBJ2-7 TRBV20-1 CSAPKVTGSEQYF TGCAGTGCTCCTAAAGTGACAGGGAGCGAGCAGTACTTC
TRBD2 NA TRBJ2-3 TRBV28 CASSPTGLAGVTDTQYF TGTGCCAGCAGTCCGACGGGACTAGCGGGCGTCACAGATACGCAGTATTTT
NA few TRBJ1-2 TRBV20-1 CSARPQNYGYTF TGCAGTGCTAGGCCCCAAAACTATGGCTACACCTTC
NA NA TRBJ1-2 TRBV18 CASSPPVQDYGYTF TGTGCCAGCTCACCACCGGTACAGGACTATGGCTACACCTTC
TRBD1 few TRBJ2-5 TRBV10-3 CAISARQGPQETQYF TGTGCCATCAGTGCGAGACAGGGGCCCCAAGAGACCCAGTACTTC
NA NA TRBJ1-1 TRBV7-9 CASSPMTRGRNTEAFF TGTGCCAGCAGCCCTATGACGCGAGGGAGGAACACTGAAGCTTTCTTT
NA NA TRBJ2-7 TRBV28 CASSSRRSGEQYF TGTGCCAGCAGTTCCCGTAGGTCCGGGGAGCAGTACTTC
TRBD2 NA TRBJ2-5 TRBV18 CASSPRVGRAQETQYF TGTGCCAGCTCACCACGGGTAGGGAGGGCCCAAGAGACCCAGTACTTC
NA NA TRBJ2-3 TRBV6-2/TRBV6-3 CASSYLVTDTQYF TGTGCCAGCAGTTACCTCGTGACAGATACGCAGTATTTT
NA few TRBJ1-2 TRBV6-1 CASSTDRIYYGYTF TGTGCCAGCAGTACGGACAGAATCTACTATGGCTACACCTTC
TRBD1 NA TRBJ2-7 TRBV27 CASSLDRATYEQYF TGTGCCAGCAGCTTGGACAGGGCTACCTACGAGCAGTACTTC
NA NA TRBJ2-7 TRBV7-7 CASSPGATSSYEQYF TGTGCCAGCAGCCCCGGGGCAACCTCCTCCTACGAGCAGTACTTC
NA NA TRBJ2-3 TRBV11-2 CASSSRRPSVEDTQYF TGTGCCAGCAGCTCCCGAAGGCCTAGCGTCGAGGATACGCAGTATTTT
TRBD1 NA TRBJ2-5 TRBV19 CASHRGQETQYF TGTGCCAGCCACAGGGGCCAAGAGACCCAGTACTTC
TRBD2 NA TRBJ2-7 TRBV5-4 CASSDSGRDNEQYF TGTGCCAGCAGCGATAGCGGGAGGGACAACGAGCAGTACTTC
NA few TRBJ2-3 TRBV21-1 CASVVIAGDTDTQYF TGTGCCAGCGTTGTTATAGCGGGAGACACAGATACGCAGTATTTT
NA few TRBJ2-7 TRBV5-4 CASSLKGSWRDEQYF TGTGCCAGCAGCCTTAAGGGATCCTGGAGAGACGAGCAGTACTTC
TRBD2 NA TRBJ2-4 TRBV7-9 CASSSGGYIQYF TGTGCCAGCAGCTCGGGGGGTTACATTCAGTACTTC
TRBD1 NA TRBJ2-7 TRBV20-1 CSVGQDASYEQYF TGCAGTGTGGGACAGGACGCTTCCTACGAGCAGTACTTC
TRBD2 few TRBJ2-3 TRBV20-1 CSATSGGYTDTQYF TGCAGTGCCACTAGCGGGGGGTACACAGATACGCAGTATTTT
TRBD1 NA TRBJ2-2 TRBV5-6 CASSLFGTGARDTGELFF TGTGCCAGCAGCTTGTTCGGGACAGGGGCGAGGGACACCGGGGAGCTGTTTTTT
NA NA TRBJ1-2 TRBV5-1 CASGGHYGYTF TGCGCCTCGGGGGGACACTATGGCTACACCTTC
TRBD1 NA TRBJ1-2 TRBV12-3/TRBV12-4 CASSGTGGENGYTF TGTGCCAGCAGCGGGACAGGGGGCGAGAATGGCTACACCTTC
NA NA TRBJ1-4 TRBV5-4 CASSLGGRAEKLFF TGTGCCAGCAGCTTGGGGGGGCGCGCTGAAAAACTGTTTTTT
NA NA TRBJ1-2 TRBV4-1 CASSQDQQESTINYGYTF TGCGCCAGCAGCCAAGATCAGCAGGAGAGTACAATTAACTATGGCTACACCTTC
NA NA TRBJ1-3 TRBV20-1 CSARPGTELMNTIYF TGCAGTGCTAGACCAGGGACGGAGCTCATGAACACCATATATTTT
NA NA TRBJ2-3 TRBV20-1 CSAWTENPTDTQYF TGCAGTGCTTGGACAGAAAACCCCACAGATACGCAGTATTTT